In its sample, the clone carrying this TCR beta chain was seen once. Its specificity is unknown. This sample was included in a study of response to subunit inactivated influenza vaccine. This CDR3 region has 14 residues. V was pared by 6 bases and J by 6 bases, with 3 bases of the junction left unmatched. Germline loops: CDR1 MDHEN, CDR2 SYDVKM. TCRdb redid the calling of the RT-PCR reads with MiXCR, one entry per CDR3 protein. The repertoire holds roughly 650,000 distinct CDR3 sequences, with approximately 15% as singletons. Study-level findings and limits: Authors suggested each seasonal influenza vaccination recruits few new T cells.

The gene calls are TRBV28 and TRBJ2-2, with 11 bases lining up with TRBD1. This TCR derives from a man aged 50 to 60 who received an inactivated influenza vaccine. The sample here was PBMCs from blood, taken approximately 12 days after vaccination. The CDR3 sequence: CASRGTGGSGELFF. Written as DNA, the CDR3 is TGTGCCAGCAGAGGGACAGGGGGGTCCGGGGAGCTGTTTTTT.